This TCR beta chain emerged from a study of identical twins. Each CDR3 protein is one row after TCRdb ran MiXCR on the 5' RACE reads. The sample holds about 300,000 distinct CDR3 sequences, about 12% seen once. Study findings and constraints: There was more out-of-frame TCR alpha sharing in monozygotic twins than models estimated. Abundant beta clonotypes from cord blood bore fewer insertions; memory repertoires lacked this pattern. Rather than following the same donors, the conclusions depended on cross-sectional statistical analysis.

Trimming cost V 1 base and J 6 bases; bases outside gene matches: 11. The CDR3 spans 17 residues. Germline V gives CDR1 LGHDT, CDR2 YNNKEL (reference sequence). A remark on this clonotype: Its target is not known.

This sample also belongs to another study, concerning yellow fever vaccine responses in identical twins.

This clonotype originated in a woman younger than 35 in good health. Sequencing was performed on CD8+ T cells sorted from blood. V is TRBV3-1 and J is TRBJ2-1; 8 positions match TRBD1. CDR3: CASSQAAGGVRGNEQFF. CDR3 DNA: TGTGCCAGCAGCCAAGCTGCAGGGGGCGTGAGAGGCAATGAGCAGTTCTTC.